A single sample gave rise to the 14 T cell receptor beta chains below, sequenced in a study of blood T cell repertoires in COVID-19. Profiling relied on immunoSEQ multiplex PCR, and the TCRdb table lists in-frame clones only, not all of them. The profile covers some 320,000 clones, with 89% appearing a single time and roughly 5% taken by the ten largest. The sequenced sample was PBMCs or T cells enriched from blood (not recorded which). These receptors all stem from a man between 60 and 70 years old who had recovered from COVID-19.

This clone appeared once. The J gene is TRBJ2-1, the V gene TRBV5-1, with 14 bases fitting TRBD2. Looked up from germline, CDR1 is SGHRS and CDR2 is YFSETQ. V trimming: 1 base; J trimming: 7 bases; junction bases outside the gene matches: 7. CDR3 length equals 17 residues. CDR3 nucleotides: TGCGCCAGCAGCTTGTCCATAGGACTAGCGGGAGGAAATGAGCAGTTCTTC. Amino acid sequence: CASSLSIGLAGGNEQFF.

The V gene is TRBV5-1, the J gene TRBJ2-1, with D possibly TRBD2 on 6 matching bases. This CDR3 is built from 15 residues. The V and J ends lost 5 bases and 8 bases respectively, with 20 bases between them. CDR1 and CDR2 (germline): SGHRS, YFSETQ. In nucleotides, the CDR3 is TGCGCCAGCAGTGAAAAGCTCCTAGGGGAGGATGAGCAGTTCTTC. This codes for CASSEKLLGEDEQFF.

The chain has TRBV7-2 and TRBJ2-5; unclear D gene. Germline V lookup: CDR1 SGHTA, CDR2 FQGNSA. Trimming took off 1 base at V and 5 bases at J, with 14 bases between the two ends. CDR3 length: 15 residues. CDR3 coding DNA: TGTGCCAGCAGCTTAGTTCCAGACTTCGGGGAGACCCAGTACTTC. Protein product: CASSLVPDFGETQYF.

The CDR3 DNA sequence: TGTGCCAGTAGCAGGCAGACTAGGGCCAACGTCCTGACTTTC. This sequence encodes CASSRQTRANVLTF. The chain employs TRBV19 and TRBJ2-6; a possible D gene is TRBD2 (5 bases). CDR3 length equals 14 residues. The V end was cut by 6 bases, the J end by 5 bases, with 11 bases between. The germline CDR1 and CDR2 sequences are LNHDA and SQIVND (reference sequence).

The J gene is TRBJ1-2, the V gene TRBV6-5, with 7 bases matching TRBD1. The germline V gene encodes CDR1 MNHEY and CDR2 SVGAGI. V was clipped by 7 bases and J by 8 bases; unmatched bases: 7. The CDR3 runs to 12 residues. DNA for the CDR3: TGTGCCAGCACAAGGACAGGCAAAGGCTACACCTTC. It codes for CASTRTGKGYTF.

The chain is built from TRBV3-1 (or the pseudogene TRBV3-2) and TRBJ2-1; 10 bases are a match to TRBD1. V lost 6 bases and J lost 4; bases outside the gene matches: 21. The germline gives CDR1 LGHDT, CDR2 YNNKEL (reference sequence). This CDR3 has 20 residues. CDR3 bases: TGTGCCAGCAGTCGACTCCCGGGACAGGGGCCCCGGGGGGATTACAATGAGCAGTTCTTC. Its translation is CASSRLPGQGPRGDYNEQFF.

V and J are TRBV7-3 and TRBJ2-2, with 8 bases fitting TRBD2. CDR1 is SGHTA, CDR2 FQGTGA, per germline. The CDR3 runs to 14 residues. V shed 6 bases, J shed 5 bases, and the junction held 5 bases outside the gene matches. CDR3 in amino acids: CASSRTSSTGELFF. The CDR3 nucleotides read TGTGCCAGCAGTAGGACTAGCAGTACCGGGGAGCTGTTTTTT. The whole variable domain, filled in from reference TRBV7-3 and TRBJ2-2, reads GAGVSQTPSNKVTEKGKYVELRCDPISGHTALYWYRQSLGQGPEFLIYFQGTGAADDSGLPNDRFFAVRPEGSVSTLKIQRTERGDSAVYLCASSRTSSTGELFFGEGSRLTVL.

CDR3 in DNA: TGTGCCAGCTCACCGCGGGACAGGGGAACTAATTCACCCCTCCACTTT. Translated, it gives CASSPRDRGTNSPLHF. The V and J genes are TRBV18 and TRBJ1-6, with 10 bases matching TRBD1. Germline V CDR1 and CDR2: KGHSH, LQKENI. V lost 3 bases, J lost 6 bases, and 5 bases stayed unmatched. This CDR3 is built from 16 residues.

V is TRBV7-2 and J is TRBJ2-5, with 9 bases lining up with TRBD2. With 5 bases clipped from V and 5 bases from J, the junction kept 9 bases outside the gene matches. Germline CDR1 is SGHTA and CDR2 is FQGNSA. CDR3 length: 15 amino acids. CDR3 sequence reads: CASSQLAGGRETQYF. The DNA of the CDR3 is TGTGCCAGCAGCCAACTAGCGGGCGGTCGGGAGACCCAGTACTTC.

The chain joins TRBV28 to TRBJ2-2, with 7 bases aligning to TRBD2. CDR3 length equals 15 residues. V lost 6 bases, J lost 4 bases, and 8 bases stayed unmatched. The germline V gene has CDR1 MDHEN and CDR2 SYDVKM. The CDR3 DNA reads TGTGCCAGCAGGGTTGGGAGGGGTTTCACCGGGGAGCTGTTTTTT. This gives the protein CASRVGRGFTGELFF.

The rearrangement joins TRBV7-3 to TRBJ2-1; D not certain. The germline V gene has CDR1 SGHTA and CDR2 FQGTGA. This CDR3 region has 14 residues. V gave up 5 bases and J gave up 3 bases, with 11 bases separating them. CDR3 nucleotides: TGTGCCAGCAGCCCCCCAGGCCTCTACAATGAGCAGTTCTTC. The encoded protein is CASSPPGLYNEQFF.

The CDR3 coding sequence is TGTGCCAGCAGTTTTCGGGGCCAGGGGATTTTCTACGAGCAGTACTTC. Translating gives CASSFRGQGIFYEQYF. This rearrangement joins TRBV27 to TRBJ2-7, with D possibly matching TRBD1 (6 bases). V lost 3 bases to trimming and J lost 3 bases, with 18 bases between them. Germline assignment: CDR1 MNHEY and CDR2 SMNVEV (reference sequence). The CDR3 contains 16 residues.

The chain is built from TRBV20-1 and TRBJ2-7; 12 bases map to TRBD2. The junction had 7 bases not matched to a gene; V was cut back by 3 bases and J by 4 bases. The V gene's germline CDR1 is DFQATT and CDR2 SNEGSKA (reference sequence). The CDR3 is made up of 15 amino acids. This CDR3 is CSASGGTSGSYEQYF. The CDR3 DNA sequence: TGCAGTGCTAGTGGGGGGACTAGCGGGTCTTACGAGCAGTACTTC.

The V gene is TRBV2, the J gene TRBJ2-7, with TRBD1 matching over 8 bases. CDR3 length: 14 residues. The trim removed 7 bases at V and 1 base at J, leaving 6 bases unmatched. The germline V gene encodes CDR1 SNHLY and CDR2 FYNNEI. Written as DNA, the CDR3 is TGTGCCAGCAAGACTTACAGGGGGTCCTACGAGCAGTACTTC. It is translated as CASKTYRGSYEQYF.